Below are 23 T cell receptor beta chains sequenced from a single sample in a study of T cell changes during pregnancy in multiple sclerosis. Assay used: immunoSEQ multiplex PCR; TCRdb lists only in-frame clones, some missing. Of some 60,000 clones listed, around nine tenths are singletons. The sequencing used CD4+ T cells from peripheral blood mononuclear cells, collected in the third trimester of pregnancy. The receptors originated from a female donor with multiple sclerosis, enrolled in a pregnancy study.

The rearrangement joins TRBV7-2 to TRBJ2-7, with D perhaps TRBD1 (6 bases). Per germline, CDR1 SGHTA and CDR2 FQGNSA. The CDR3 contains 15 residues. V lost 5 bases, J lost 4 bases, and 18 bases lay in between. Here the CDR3 DNA reads TGTGCCAGCAGCAATCCGGGACAATTCCCTTACGAGCAGTACTTC. It yields the protein CASSNPGQFPYEQYF. Full variable domain (missing parts from reference TRBV7-2 and TRBJ2-7): GAGVSQSPSNKVTEKGKDVELRCDPISGHTALYWYRQSLGQGLEFLIYFQGNSAPDKSGLPSDRFSAERTGGSVSTLTIQRTQQEDSAVYLCASSNPGQFPYEQYFGPGTRLTVT.

The chain combines TRBV9 with TRBJ2-7; D may be TRBD2 (6 bases). Germline assignment: CDR1 SGDLS and CDR2 YYNGEE. The CDR3 consists of 14 residues. Deletions cut 5 bases from V and 2 bases from J, with 14 bases between. CDR3 coding DNA: TGTGCCAGCAGGTCCAGGGAGGCTCCCTACGAGCAGTACTTC. Amino acid sequence: CASRSREAPYEQYF. Full variable domain (remainder filled in from reference TRBV9 and TRBJ2-7): DSGVTQTPKHLITATGQRVTLRCSPRSGDLSVYWYQQSLDQGLQFLIQYYNGEERAKGNILERFSAQQFPDLHSELNLSSLELGDSALYFCASRSREAPYEQYFGPGTRLTVT.

The J gene is TRBJ1-2, the V gene TRBV5-1; the D gene is possibly TRBD1 (6 bases). The germline V and J ends were trimmed by 2 bases and 2 bases, with 10 bases remaining between them. Germline V gene lookup returns CDR1 SGHRS and CDR2 YFSETQ. The CDR3 covers 14 residues. The CDR3 DNA reads as TGCGCCAGCAGCTTTACGGACAGAAACTATGGCTACACCTTC. Its translation is CASSFTDRNYGYTF.

The J gene is TRBJ1-2, the V gene TRBV29-1; the match to TRBD1 covers 8 bases. Germline V gives CDR1 SQVTM, CDR2 ANQGSEA. J was trimmed by 7 bases and V by 3 bases; bases with no gene match: 7. The CDR3 contains 13 residues. The DNA of the CDR3 is TGCAGCGTTGAGGGCAGGGGGCTAGGTGGCTACACCTTC. This gives the protein CSVEGRGLGGYTF.

This chain connects TRBV18 to TRBJ2-1; D not certain. The germline V and J ends were trimmed by 1 base and 6 bases, with 4 bases remaining between them. The CDR3 has 12 amino acids. Germline CDR1 and CDR2: KGHSH and LQKENI. This chain's CDR3 is CASSPLLNEQFF. Written as DNA, the CDR3 is TGTGCCAGCTCACCACTTCTCAATGAGCAGTTCTTC.

The chain combines TRBV5-1 with TRBJ2-1; D unclear. V lost 7 bases and J 0 bases, leaving 11 bases between the germline ends. CDR1 and CDR2 from the germline V gene are SGHRS and YFSETQ. This CDR3 is built from 14 residues. The CDR3 is CASVRSSSYNEQFF. The CDR3 DNA is TGCGCCAGCGTGCGGAGTAGCTCCTACAATGAGCAGTTCTTC.

J is TRBJ2-7 and V is TRBV5-4; the D gene is possibly TRBD2 (6 bases). Trimming took off 4 bases at V and 7 bases at J, with 18 bases between the two ends. The CDR3 consists of 14 residues. Germline V gene sequence: CDR1 SGHNT, CDR2 YYREEE (reference sequence). The DNA of the CDR3 is TGTGCCAGCAGCCACTGGGACTTAACCGAGGAGCAGTACTTC. This encodes CASSHWDLTEEQYF.

The rearrangement joins TRBV12-5 to TRBJ2-3; TRBD1 matches 7 bases. Germline values: CDR1 LGHNT, CDR2 FRNRAP. The CDR3 covers 14 residues. The V and J ends lost 6 bases and 0 bases, in that order; junction bases with no gene match: 3. Here the CDR3 DNA reads TGTGCTAGTGGCCGGGACAGTAGCACAGATACGCAGTATTTT. Translating gives CASGRDSSTDTQYF.

The V call is TRBV10-3, the J call TRBJ1-5, with TRBD1 identical over 7 bases. J was trimmed by 4 bases and V by 5 bases; bases with no gene match: 2. From germline, CDR1 is ENHRY and CDR2 SYGVKD. This CDR3 comprises 13 residues. CDR3 sequence reads: CAISTTGNQPQHF. CDR3 sequence (DNA): TGTGCCATCAGTACGACAGGGAATCAGCCCCAGCATTTT.

The DNA of the CDR3 is TGTGCCAGCACCTTGGACAGGATCAAAAACATTCAGTACTTC. Amino acid sequence: CASTLDRIKNIQYF. This sequence joins TRBV6-1 and TRBJ2-4; 7 nucleotides align to TRBD1. The germline gives CDR1 MNHNS, CDR2 SASEGT. The length of the CDR3 is 14 residues. Unmatched junction bases numbered 6, after V lost 7 bases and J lost 3 bases.

The chain uses TRBV27 and TRBJ2-7; D may be TRBD1 (6 bases). Trimming stripped 5 bases from V and 7 bases from J, with 21 bases between. The CDR3 loop spans 15 amino acids. Germline assignment: CDR1 MNHEY and CDR2 SMNVEV (reference sequence). CDR3 amino acids: CASSPKPTGEWEQYF. Here the CDR3 DNA reads TGTGCCAGCAGTCCCAAGCCGACAGGCGAATGGGAGCAGTACTTC.

V and J are TRBV6-5 and TRBJ2-1; D perhaps matches TRBD1 (6 bases). The CDR3 covers 12 residues. V was trimmed by 6 bases and J by 7 bases, leaving 10 bases between them. Germline V gene lookup returns CDR1 MNHEY and CDR2 SVGAGI. The CDR3 reads CASRSTGNEQFF. The DNA for the CDR3 is TGTGCCAGCAGGTCCACAGGGAATGAGCAGTTCTTC.

V usage is TRBV27 and J usage is TRBJ1-2; 7 bases are a match to TRBD1. The length of the CDR3 is 14 residues. The J segment lost 8 bases and the V segment lost 7 bases, leaving 13 bases of the junction unmatched. Germline CDR1 is MNHEY and CDR2 is SMNVEV (reference sequence). In DNA, the CDR3 is TGTGCCAGCAAGCTAAAGGACAGGTTTGGGGGCTACACCTTC. This translates into CASKLKDRFGGYTF.

Here the CDR3 DNA reads TGTGCCAGCAGTCGGACTAGCGGGACGGGCAATGAGCAGTTCTTC. This codes for CASSRTSGTGNEQFF. The chain recombines TRBV2 with TRBJ2-1; 12 nucleotides align to TRBD2. The CDR3 is made up of 15 amino acids. The V segment lost 5 bases and the J segment 6 bases; nucleotides outside the gene matches: 5. Germline CDR1 reads SNHLY; CDR2 reads FYNNEI.

The genes are TRBV19 and TRBJ1-4, with 9 positions matching TRBD1. The CDR3 runs to 14 residues. Germline assignment: CDR1 LNHDA and CDR2 SQIVND (reference sequence). The V segment lost 10 bases and the J segment 7 bases; nucleotides outside the gene matches: 10. The DNA for the CDR3 is TGTGCCACACGAACGACAGGGGGGGCTGAAAAACTGTTTTTT. The encoded protein is CATRTTGGAEKLFF.

A remark on this clone: At the DNA level, this CDR3 is encoded by other sequences in the same sample as well. The chain joins TRBV11-3 to TRBJ2-1, with TRBD2 as a possible D gene (5 bases). V gave up 0 bases and J gave up 0 bases, with 15 bases separating them. The CDR3 covers 18 residues. Germline values: CDR1 SGHNT, CDR2 YENEEA. The CDR3 loop is CASSLDQAGSSSYNEQFF. The CDR3 nucleotides read TGTGCCAGCAGCTTAGATCAGGCGGGTTCGAGCTCCTACAATGAGCAGTTCTTC.

This chain uses TRBV4-3 with TRBJ1-5; D gene uncertain. This CDR3 has 15 residues. CDR1 and CDR2 from the germline V gene are LGHNA and YSLEER. Trimming pared 3 bases from V and 0 bases from J, leaving 9 bases between. DNA for the CDR3: TGCGCCAGCAGCCATGAGAGGAATAGCAATCAGCCCCAGCATTTT. As protein: CASSHERNSNQPQHF.

The CDR3 DNA sequence: TGTGCCAGTAGTAGCCGCCCGGACAGGGGAGATCACACTGAAGCTTTCTTT. Encoded protein: CASSSRPDRGDHTEAFF. J is TRBJ1-1 and V is TRBV19; 9 bases fit TRBD1. Per germline, CDR1 LNHDA and CDR2 SQIVND (reference sequence). This CDR3 is 17 amino acids long. V was clipped by 4 bases and J by 3 bases; unmatched bases: 12.

The V call is TRBV6-1, the J call TRBJ2-1; D gene ambiguous. The CDR3 sequence is 13 residues long. Germline CDR1 MNHNS, CDR2 SASEGT. V gave up 6 bases and J gave up 7 bases, with 13 bases separating them. This CDR3 reads CASSASVVNEQFF. CDR3 nucleotide sequence: TGTGCCAGCAGCGCCAGTGTTGTTAATGAGCAGTTCTTC.

Here the CDR3 DNA reads TGTGCCAGCAGCTTAGTGTCCAGCACTATTGAAGCTTTCTTT. Translated: CASSLVSSTIEAFF. The chain couples TRBV7-2 to TRBJ1-1; D gene unclear. Trimming stripped 1 base from V and 7 bases from J, with 13 bases between. CDR1 and CDR2 from the germline V gene are SGHTA and FQGNSA. This CDR3 region has 14 residues.

The chain uses TRBV7-3 and TRBJ1-3, with 7 nucleotides matching TRBD1. CDR3 size: 14 residues. Germline V gene data show CDR1 as SGHTA and CDR2 as FQGTGA. The trim removed 4 bases at V and 2 bases at J, leaving 2 bases unmatched. This chain's CDR3 is CASSYQGAGNTIYF. The CDR3 coding sequence is TGTGCCAGCAGCTATCAGGGGGCTGGAAACACCATATATTTT.

The CDR3: CASSQDPRQGQPQHF. The CDR3 coding sequence is TGTGCCAGCAGCCAAGATCCGAGACAGGGGCAGCCCCAGCATTTT. The V gene is TRBV4-2, the J gene TRBJ1-5; 8 bases are shared with TRBD1. Germline CDR1 reads LGHNA; CDR2 reads YNFKEQ. Losses at the gene ends were 0 bases for V and 7 bases for J; bases not matched to a gene: 5. CDR3 length equals 15 residues.

The CDR3, as DNA: TGTGCCAGCAGTGATTATGGGGGGGAAGGAGAGACCCAGTACTTC. It encodes CASSDYGGEGETQYF. J is TRBJ2-5 and V is TRBV2, with 7 bases aligning to TRBD2. CDR1 is SNHLY and CDR2 is FYNNEI in the germline V gene. With 3 bases clipped from V and 4 bases from J, the junction kept 8 bases outside the gene matches. CDR3 length equals 15 residues.